The TCR beta chain under discussion was sequenced for a study of memory CD4+ T cells and cytomegalovirus serostatus. The wider study: Donors were healthy Belgian adults, under 10 CMV seropositive and around 24 seronegative.

Single viable CD3+CD4+CD8-CD45RO+ cells were sorted as the memory CD4+ T cells. This clone has more than one count but fewer than ten. Libraries were prepared by immunoSEQ multiplex PCR; TCRdb keeps only in-frame clonotypes and omits some of them. The sample lists 60,000 to 70,000 clones; over 70% were seen once. V shed 4 bases, J shed 6 bases, and the junction held 9 bases outside the gene matches. The germline V gene encodes CDR1 MNHNS and CDR2 SASEGT. The CDR3 loop spans 14 amino acids. This receptor was taken from an adult in good health and CMV-seronegative. Some clones in this sample may be carry-over from other donors' samples. The sample comprised memory CD4+ T cells from blood. The V and J genes are TRBV6-1 and TRBJ2-7; 7 bases map to TRBD2. The CDR3 protein is CASSVGGSSGEQYF. The CDR3 coding sequence is TGTGCCAGCAGTGTAGGCGGGAGTAGTGGCGAGCAGTACTTC.